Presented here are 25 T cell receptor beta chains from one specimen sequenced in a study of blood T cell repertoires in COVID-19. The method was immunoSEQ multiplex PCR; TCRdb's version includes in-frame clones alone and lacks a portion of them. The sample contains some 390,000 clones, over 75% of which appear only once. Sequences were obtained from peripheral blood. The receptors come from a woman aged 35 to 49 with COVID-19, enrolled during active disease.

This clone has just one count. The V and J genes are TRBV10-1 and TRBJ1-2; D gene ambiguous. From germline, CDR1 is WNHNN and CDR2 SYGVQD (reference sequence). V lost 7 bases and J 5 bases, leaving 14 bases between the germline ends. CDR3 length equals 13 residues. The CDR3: CASIHTERYGYTF. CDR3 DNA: TGCGCCAGCATTCATACGGAGCGGTATGGCTACACCTTC.

In DNA form, the CDR3 reads TGTGCCAGCAGCCAAACCGCCAGACAGGGGGCGGGTGGCTACACCTTC. It codes for CASSQTARQGAGGYTF. This rearrangement joins TRBV5-6 to TRBJ1-2, with 10 bases aligning to TRBD1. CDR1 is SGHDT and CDR2 is YYEEEE in the germline V gene. This CDR3 region has 16 residues. V shed 4 bases, J shed 7 bases, and the junction held 13 bases outside the gene matches.

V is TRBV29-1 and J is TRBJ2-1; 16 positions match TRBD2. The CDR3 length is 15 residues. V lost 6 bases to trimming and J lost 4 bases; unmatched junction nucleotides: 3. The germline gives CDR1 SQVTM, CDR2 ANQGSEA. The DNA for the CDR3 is TGCAGCGTGGGACTAGCGGGAGGGTCTTACAATGAGCAGTTCTTC. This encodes CSVGLAGGSYNEQFF.

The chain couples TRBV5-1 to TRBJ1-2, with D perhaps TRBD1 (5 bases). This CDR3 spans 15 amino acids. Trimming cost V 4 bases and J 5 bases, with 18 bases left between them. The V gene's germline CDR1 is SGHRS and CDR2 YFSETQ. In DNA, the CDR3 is TGCGCCAGCAGCCTAGGGTATAACAAGGGGTATGGCTACACCTTC. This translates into CASSLGYNKGYGYTF.

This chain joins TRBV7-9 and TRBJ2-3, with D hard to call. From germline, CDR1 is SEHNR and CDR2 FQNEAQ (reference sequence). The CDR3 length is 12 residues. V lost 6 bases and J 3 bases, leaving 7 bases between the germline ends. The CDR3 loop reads CASSYKTDTQYF. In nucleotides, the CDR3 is TGTGCCAGCAGTTATAAAACAGATACGCAGTATTTT.

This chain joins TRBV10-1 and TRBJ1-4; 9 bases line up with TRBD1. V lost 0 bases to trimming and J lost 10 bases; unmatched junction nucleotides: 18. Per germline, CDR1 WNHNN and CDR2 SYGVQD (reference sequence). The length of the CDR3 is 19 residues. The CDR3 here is CASSESHGGQGFFSGKLFF. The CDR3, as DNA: TGCGCCAGCAGTGAGTCCCACGGGGGACAGGGTTTCTTCTCTGGAAAACTGTTTTTT.

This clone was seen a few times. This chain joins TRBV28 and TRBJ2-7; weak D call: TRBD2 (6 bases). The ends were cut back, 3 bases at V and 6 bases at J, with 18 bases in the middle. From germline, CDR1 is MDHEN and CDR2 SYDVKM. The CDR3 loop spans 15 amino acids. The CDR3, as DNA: TGTGCCAGCAGTTTGTTCGGGGGAAACGGTCGCGAGCAGTACTTC. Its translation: CASSLFGGNGREQYF.

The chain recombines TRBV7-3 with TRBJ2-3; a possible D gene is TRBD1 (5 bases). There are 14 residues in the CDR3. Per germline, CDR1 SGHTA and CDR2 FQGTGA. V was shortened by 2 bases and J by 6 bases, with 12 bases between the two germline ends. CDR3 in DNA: TGTGCCAGCAGCTTATTGGGGCCCGAGGATACGCAGTATTTT. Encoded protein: CASSLLGPEDTQYF.

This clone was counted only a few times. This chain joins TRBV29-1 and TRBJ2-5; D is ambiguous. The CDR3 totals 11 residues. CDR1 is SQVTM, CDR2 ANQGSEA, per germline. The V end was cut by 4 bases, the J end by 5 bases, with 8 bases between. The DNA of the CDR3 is TGCAGCGTTGGGATCGGGGAGACCCAGTACTTC. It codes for CSVGIGETQYF. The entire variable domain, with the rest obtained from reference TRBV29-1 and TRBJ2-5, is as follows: SAVISQKPSRDICQRGTSLTIQCQVDSQVTMMFWYRQQPGQSLTLIATANQGSEATYESGFVIDKFPISRPNLTFSTLTVSNMSPEDSSIYLCSVGIGETQYFGPGTRLLVL.

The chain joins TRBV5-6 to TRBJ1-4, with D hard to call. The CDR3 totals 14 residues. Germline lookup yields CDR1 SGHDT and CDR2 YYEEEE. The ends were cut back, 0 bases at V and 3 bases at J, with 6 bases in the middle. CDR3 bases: TGTGCCAGCAGCTTGGTGGCAGCTAATGAAAAACTGTTTTTT. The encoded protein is CASSLVAANEKLFF.

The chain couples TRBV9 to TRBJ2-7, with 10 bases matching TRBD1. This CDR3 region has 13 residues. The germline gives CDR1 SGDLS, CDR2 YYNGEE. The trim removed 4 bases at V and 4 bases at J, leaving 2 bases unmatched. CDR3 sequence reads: CASSPGQGYEQYF. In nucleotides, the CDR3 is TGTGCCAGCAGCCCGGGACAGGGGTACGAGCAGTACTTC.

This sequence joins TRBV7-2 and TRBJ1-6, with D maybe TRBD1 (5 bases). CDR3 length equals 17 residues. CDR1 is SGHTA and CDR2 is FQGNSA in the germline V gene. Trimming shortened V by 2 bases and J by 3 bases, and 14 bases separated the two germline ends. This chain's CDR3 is CASSLLMGPGYNSPLHF. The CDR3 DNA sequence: TGTGCCAGCAGCTTACTGATGGGGCCTGGCTATAATTCACCCCTCCACTTT.

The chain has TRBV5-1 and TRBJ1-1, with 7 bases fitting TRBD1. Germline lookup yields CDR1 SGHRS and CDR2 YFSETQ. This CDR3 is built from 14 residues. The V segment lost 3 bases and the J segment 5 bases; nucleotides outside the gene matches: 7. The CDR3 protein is CASSSTGFQTEAFF. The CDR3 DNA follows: TGCGCCAGCAGCTCGACAGGGTTTCAAACTGAAGCTTTCTTT. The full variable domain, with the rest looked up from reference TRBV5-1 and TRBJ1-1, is KAGVTQTPRYLIKTRGQQVTLSCSPISGHRSVSWYQQTPGQGLQFLFEYFSETQRNKGNFPGRFSGRQFSNSRSEMNVSTLELGDSALYLCASSSTGFQTEAFFGQGTRLTVV.

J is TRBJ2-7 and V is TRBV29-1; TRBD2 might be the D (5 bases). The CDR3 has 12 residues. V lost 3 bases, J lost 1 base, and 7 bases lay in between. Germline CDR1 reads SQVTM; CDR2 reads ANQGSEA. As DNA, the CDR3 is TGCAGCGTTGACGGAGGATCCTACGAGCAGTACTTC. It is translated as CSVDGGSYEQYF.

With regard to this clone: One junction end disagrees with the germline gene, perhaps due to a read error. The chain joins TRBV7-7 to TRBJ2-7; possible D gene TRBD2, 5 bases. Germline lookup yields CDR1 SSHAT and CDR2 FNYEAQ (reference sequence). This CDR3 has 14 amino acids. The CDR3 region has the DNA TGTGCTAGCAGCCTAAACCCGGGGACCTACGAGCAGTACTTC. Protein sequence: CASSLNPGTYEQYF.

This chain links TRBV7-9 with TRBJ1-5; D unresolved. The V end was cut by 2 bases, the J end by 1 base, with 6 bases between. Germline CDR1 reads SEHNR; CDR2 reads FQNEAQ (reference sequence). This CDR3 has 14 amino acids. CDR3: CASSLLLSNQPQHF. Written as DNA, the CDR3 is TGTGCCAGCAGCTTATTACTCAGCAATCAGCCCCAGCATTTT.

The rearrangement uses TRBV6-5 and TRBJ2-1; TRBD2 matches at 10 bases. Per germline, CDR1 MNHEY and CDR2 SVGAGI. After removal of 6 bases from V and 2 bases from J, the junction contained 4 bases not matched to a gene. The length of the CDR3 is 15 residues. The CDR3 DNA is TGTGCCAGCAGCCAAAGCGGGGGGGCCTACAATGAGCAGTTCTTC. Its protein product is CASSQSGGAYNEQFF.

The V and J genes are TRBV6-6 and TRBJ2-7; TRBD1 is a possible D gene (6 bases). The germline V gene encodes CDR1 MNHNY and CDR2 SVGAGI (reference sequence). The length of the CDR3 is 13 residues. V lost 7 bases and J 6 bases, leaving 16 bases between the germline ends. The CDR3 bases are TGTGCCAGCACACAAAGTTCCAGGGGCGAGCAGTACTTC. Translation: CASTQSSRGEQYF.

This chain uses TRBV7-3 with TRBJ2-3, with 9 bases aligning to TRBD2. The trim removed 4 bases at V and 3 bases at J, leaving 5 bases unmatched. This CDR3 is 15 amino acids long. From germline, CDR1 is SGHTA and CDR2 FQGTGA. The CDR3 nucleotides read TGTGCCAGCAGCTGGTGGAGCGGGGGGACAGATACGCAGTATTTT. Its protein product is CASSWWSGGTDTQYF. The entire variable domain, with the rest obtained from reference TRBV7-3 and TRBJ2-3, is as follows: GAGVSQTPSNKVTEKGKYVELRCDPISGHTALYWYRQSLGQGPEFLIYFQGTGAADDSGLPNDRFFAVRPEGSVSTLKIQRTERGDSAVYLCASSWWSGGTDTQYFGPGTRLTVL.

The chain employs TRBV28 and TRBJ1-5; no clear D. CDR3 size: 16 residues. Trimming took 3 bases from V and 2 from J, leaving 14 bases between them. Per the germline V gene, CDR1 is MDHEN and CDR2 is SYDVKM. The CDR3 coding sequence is TGTGCCAGCAGTTTGGGTGGGCGCCTTGGCAATCAGCCCCAGCATTTT. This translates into CASSLGGRLGNQPQHF.

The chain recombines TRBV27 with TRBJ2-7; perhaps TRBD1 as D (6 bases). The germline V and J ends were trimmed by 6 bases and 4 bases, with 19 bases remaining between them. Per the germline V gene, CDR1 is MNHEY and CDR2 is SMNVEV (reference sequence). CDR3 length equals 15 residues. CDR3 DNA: TGTGCCAGCAGAGCACAGGGACGTACACAATACGAGCAGTACTTC. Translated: CASRAQGRTQYEQYF.

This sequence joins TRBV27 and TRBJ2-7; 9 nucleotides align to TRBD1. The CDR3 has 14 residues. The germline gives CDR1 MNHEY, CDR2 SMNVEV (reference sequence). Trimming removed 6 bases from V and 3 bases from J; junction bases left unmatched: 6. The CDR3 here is CASSPGQGLYEQYF. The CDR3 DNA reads TGTGCCAGCAGCCCGGGACAGGGACTCTACGAGCAGTACTTC.

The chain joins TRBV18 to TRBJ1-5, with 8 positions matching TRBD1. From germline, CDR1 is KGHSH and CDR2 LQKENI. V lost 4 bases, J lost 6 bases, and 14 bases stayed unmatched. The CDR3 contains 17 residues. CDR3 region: CASSRGGPRTGSQPQHF. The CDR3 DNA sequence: TGTGCCAGCTCACGAGGGGGTCCTAGGACAGGGTCTCAGCCCCAGCATTTT.

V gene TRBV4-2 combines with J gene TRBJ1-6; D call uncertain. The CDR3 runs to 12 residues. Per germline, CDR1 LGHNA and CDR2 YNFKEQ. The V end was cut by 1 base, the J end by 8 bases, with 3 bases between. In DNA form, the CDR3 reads TGTGCCAGCAGCCAAGTCGATTCACCCCTCCACTTT. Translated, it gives CASSQVDSPLHF.

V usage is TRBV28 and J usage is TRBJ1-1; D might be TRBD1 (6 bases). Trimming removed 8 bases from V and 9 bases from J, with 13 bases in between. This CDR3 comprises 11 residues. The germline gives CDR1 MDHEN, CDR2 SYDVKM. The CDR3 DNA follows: TGTGCCAGCGGATCGAGGGACAAAGCTTTCTTT. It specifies CASGSRDKAFF.